These 6 T cell receptor beta chains were sequenced from one sample in a study of blood T cell repertoires in COVID-19. Only in-frame clones appear in the TCRdb table, and some are missing; sequencing was by immunoSEQ multiplex PCR. The table includes about 59,000 clones, roughly 70% detected once. The sequenced material came from peripheral blood. These receptors all stem from a woman in her 70s with acute or convalescent COVID-19.

This chain connects TRBV2 to TRBJ2-3; TRBD2 might be the D (6 bases). CDR1 and CDR2 from the germline V gene are SNHLY and FYNNEI. V was clipped by 3 bases and J by 0 bases, with 10 bases between them. The CDR3 length is 15 residues. The CDR3 here is CASSDFGGSTDTQYF. The CDR3 DNA sequence: TGTGCCAGCAGTGATTTCGGGGGAAGCACAGATACGCAGTATTTT.

V is TRBV10-2 and J is TRBJ1-6, with 11 bases matching TRBD1. The V gene end was trimmed by 6 bases and the J gene end by 5 bases; junction bases not matched to a gene: 0. This CDR3 has 14 residues. Per germline, CDR1 WSHSY and CDR2 SAAADI. In DNA, the CDR3 is TGCGCCAGCAGGGGACAGGGGGATAATTCACCCCTCCACTTT. Protein: CASRGQGDNSPLHF.

The chain combines TRBV2 with TRBJ2-7; D not resolved. V was trimmed by 6 bases and J by 2 bases, leaving 11 bases between them. The CDR3 runs to 13 residues. CDR1 and CDR2 (germline): SNHLY, FYNNEI. The CDR3 spells CASRREPTYEQYF. The CDR3 bases are TGTGCCAGCAGGCGCGAGCCCACCTACGAGCAGTACTTC.

The gene calls are TRBV9 and TRBJ2-5; D is ambiguous. Germline loops: CDR1 SGDLS, CDR2 YYNGEE. V lost 0 bases and J lost 5, with 11 bases in between. This CDR3 is 14 amino acids long. CDR3 in DNA: TGTGCCAGCAGCGTAGATCGAGACGGGGAGACCCAGTACTTC. As protein: CASSVDRDGETQYF.

The CDR3, as DNA: TGTGCCAGCAGCCCCCGGACTAGCGGGGGGACGAACACCGGGGAGCTGTTTTTT. This encodes CASSPRTSGGTNTGELFF. V and J are TRBV9 and TRBJ2-2, with TRBD2 identical over 14 bases. CDR1 and CDR2 from the germline V gene are SGDLS and YYNGEE. V was pared by 4 bases and J by 0 bases, with 5 bases of the junction left unmatched. The CDR3 contains 18 residues.

This clone was detected only a few times. The chain links TRBV5-1 to TRBJ1-2; possible D gene TRBD1, 5 bases. The ends were cut back, 0 bases at V and 0 bases at J, with 12 bases in the middle. The length of the CDR3 is 16 residues. In germline, CDR1 is SGHRS, CDR2 YFSETQ. CDR3 bases: TGCGCCAGCAGCTTGGGTACAGCGGGACCTAACTATGGCTACACCTTC. Translating it yields CASSLGTAGPNYGYTF.